The entry below describes one T cell receptor beta chain. Its binding antigen is unknown. It has no much larger one-base neighbor in the sample; base qualities were not kept. CDR1 and CDR2 were assigned from the germline V gene as SGDLS and YYNGEE. From the cysteine up to the phenylalanine, the CDR3 has a length of 16 residues. The kept DNA is CDR3 alone, 48 bases in frame from the first base. V is pared back by 4 bases and J by 4 bases, with 20 bases lying between the germline termini. Collaborating institutions collected whole blood in K2EDTA tubes following their own protocols. Collaborator samples were shipped for TCRbeta analysis as frozen whole blood, isolated PBMCs, or DNA extracted from either sample type. The data originate from a study of blood T cell repertoires in COVID-19 (dated by TCRdb to about 2020). Background for the entire study: Collaborator samples came from the United States, Italy and Spain and covered acute and convalescent phases of COVID-19. The prospective study material was composed of cDNA or gDNA derived from T cells, B-cell-depleted T cells, or PBMCs. The dataset comprised deeply sampled blood TCRbeta repertoires from subjects exposed to, actively infected with, or recovered from COVID-19. A freely available public database, intended as a resource for researchers studying the immune response to SARS-CoV-2, is where the repertoires were released. Samples were obtained from the ongoing ImmuneRACE study (first 160 participants) and from 1,254 subjects provided by 6 global collaborators. Sample metadata almost always included a de-identified subject ID, COVID-19 status, age in years and sex. Where HLA class I and class II types were available, the types were taken from metadata supplied by the sample provider, not from assay-based typing. The paper's findings and limits, for the study overall: The amount of clinical and demographic metadata varied by source and participant and was provided uncurated.

TCRbeta CDR3 regions were amplified from genomic DNA using the immunoSEQ Assay, a bias-controlled multiplex PCR. As for the original processing: Within the assay, amplification of reference gene primers was used to estimate how many nucleated cells each sample contained. To quantify the absolute abundance of each unique TCRbeta CDR3 rearrangement, sequence reads were collapsed and filtered. For each sample, productive Simpson clonality was calculated as the square root of Simpson's diversity index across productive rearrangements. Sourced from immuneACCESS, this table was stored by TCRdb with only in-frame sequences that have V and J called. A share of the clones is absent; for the studies checked, an unresolved V gene accounts for under half, and the remainder has no known explanation. V, J and clone size reflect that table, while D and trimming were determined from the DNA. This sample has around 94,000 clones in its table, and roughly 82% of those were observed once. The top ten clones comprise around 4.3% of the sample.

Recombination connected TRBV9 to TRBJ1-2; the D segment could be TRBD1, given 6 matching bases. This clonotype originated in a human donor in a cohort sampled during active COVID-19. Material: peripheral blood. The encoded CDR3 is CASSRLLGQNSYGYTF. The base sequence is TGTGCCAGCAGCCGTCTCCTCGGACAGAACTCCTATGGCTACACCTTC.